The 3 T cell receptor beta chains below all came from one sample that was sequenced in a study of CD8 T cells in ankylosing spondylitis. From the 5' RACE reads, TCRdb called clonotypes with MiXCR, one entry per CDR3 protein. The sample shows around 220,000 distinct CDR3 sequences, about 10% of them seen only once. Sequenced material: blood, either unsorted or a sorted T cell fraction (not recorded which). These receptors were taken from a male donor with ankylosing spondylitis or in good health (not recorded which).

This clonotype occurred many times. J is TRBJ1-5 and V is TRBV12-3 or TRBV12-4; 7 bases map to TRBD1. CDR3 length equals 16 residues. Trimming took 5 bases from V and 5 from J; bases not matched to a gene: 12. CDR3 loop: CASSEGRGQWDQPQHF. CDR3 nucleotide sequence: TGTGCCAGCAGTGAAGGGCGGGGACAGTGGGATCAGCCCCAGCATTTT.

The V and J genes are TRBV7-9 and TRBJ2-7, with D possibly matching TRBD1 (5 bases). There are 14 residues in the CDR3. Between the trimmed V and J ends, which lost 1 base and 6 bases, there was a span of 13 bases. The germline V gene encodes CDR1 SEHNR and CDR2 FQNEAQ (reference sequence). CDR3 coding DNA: TGTGCCAGCAGCTTAGTGGTCCAGGGTGGCGAGCAGTACTTC. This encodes CASSLVVQGGEQYF.

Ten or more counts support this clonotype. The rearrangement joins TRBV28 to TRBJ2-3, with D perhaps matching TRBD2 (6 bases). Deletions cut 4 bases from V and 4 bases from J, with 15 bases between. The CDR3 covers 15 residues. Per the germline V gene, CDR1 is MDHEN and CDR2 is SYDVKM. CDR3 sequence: CASSWGRRGADTQYF. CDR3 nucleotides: TGTGCCAGCAGTTGGGGCCGGCGGGGCGCAGATACGCAGTATTTT.